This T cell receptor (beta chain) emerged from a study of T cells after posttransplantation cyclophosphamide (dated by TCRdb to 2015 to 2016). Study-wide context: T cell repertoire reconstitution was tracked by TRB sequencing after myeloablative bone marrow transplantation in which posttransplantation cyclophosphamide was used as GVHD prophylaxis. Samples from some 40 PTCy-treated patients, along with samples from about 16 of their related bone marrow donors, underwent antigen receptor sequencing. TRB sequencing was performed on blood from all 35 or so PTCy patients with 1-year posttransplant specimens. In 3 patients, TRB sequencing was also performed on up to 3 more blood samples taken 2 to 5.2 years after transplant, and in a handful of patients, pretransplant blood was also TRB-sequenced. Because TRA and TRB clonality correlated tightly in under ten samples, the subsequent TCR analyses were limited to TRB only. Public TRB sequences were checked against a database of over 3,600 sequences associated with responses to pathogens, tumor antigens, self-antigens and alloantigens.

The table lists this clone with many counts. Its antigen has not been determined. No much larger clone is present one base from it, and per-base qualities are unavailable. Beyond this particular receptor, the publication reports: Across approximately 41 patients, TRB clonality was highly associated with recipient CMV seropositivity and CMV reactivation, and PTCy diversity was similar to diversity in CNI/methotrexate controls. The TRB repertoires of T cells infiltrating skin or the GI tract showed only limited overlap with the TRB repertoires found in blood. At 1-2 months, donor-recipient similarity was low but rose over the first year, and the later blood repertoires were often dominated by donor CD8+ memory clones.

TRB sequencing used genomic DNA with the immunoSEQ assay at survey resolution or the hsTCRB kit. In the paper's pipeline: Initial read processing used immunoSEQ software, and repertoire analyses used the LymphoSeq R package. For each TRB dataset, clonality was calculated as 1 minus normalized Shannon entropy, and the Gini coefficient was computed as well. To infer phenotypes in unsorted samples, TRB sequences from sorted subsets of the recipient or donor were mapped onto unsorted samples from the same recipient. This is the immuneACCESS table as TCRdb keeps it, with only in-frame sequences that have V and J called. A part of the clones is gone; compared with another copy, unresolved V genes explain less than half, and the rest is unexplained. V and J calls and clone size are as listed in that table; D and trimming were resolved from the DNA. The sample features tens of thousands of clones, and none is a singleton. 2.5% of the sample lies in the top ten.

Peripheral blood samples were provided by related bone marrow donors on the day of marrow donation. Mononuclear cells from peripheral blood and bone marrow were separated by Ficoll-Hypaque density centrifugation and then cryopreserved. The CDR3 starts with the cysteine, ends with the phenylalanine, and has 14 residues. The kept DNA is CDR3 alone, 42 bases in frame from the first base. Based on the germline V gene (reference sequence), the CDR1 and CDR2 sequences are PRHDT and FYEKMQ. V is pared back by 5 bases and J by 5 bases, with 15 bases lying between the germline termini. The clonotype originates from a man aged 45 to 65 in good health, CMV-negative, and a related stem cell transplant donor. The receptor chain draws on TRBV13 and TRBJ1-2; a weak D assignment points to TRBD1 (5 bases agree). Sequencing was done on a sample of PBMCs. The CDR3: CASSAEGPGYGYTF. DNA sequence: TGTGCCAGCAGCGCGGAGGGACCCGGTTATGGCTACACCTTC.